This T cell receptor (beta chain) was sequenced during a study of cytomegalovirus exposure and HLA in healthy donors. Findings of the study overall: Analyses of presence/absence relied on an assumption of roughly uniform sequencing depth across donors. Because they were indistinguishable, some V segments, including TRBV6-2 and TRBV6-3, were excluded. It was only CMV serostatus that was available as immune exposure information.

To note about this clone: Its antigen is as yet unknown.

The PCR was carried out with 60 Vbeta primers and 13 Jbeta primers. Only in-frame clones appear in the TCRdb table, and some are missing; sequencing was by immunoSEQ multiplex PCR. The table has 110,000 to 150,000 clones, over 60% seen once. The CDR3 covers 13 residues. V was pared by 6 bases and J by 8 bases, with 16 bases between. Germline loops: CDR1 WSHSY, CDR2 SAAADI. The chain has TRBV10-2 and TRBJ1-2, with D unclear. Sequenced: PBMCs. This clonotype was obtained from a male donor in good health and CMV-seropositive. The CDR3 here is CASSASNWEGYTF. The CDR3 DNA follows: TGCGCCAGCAGCGCTTCCAATTGGGAGGGCTACACCTTC.